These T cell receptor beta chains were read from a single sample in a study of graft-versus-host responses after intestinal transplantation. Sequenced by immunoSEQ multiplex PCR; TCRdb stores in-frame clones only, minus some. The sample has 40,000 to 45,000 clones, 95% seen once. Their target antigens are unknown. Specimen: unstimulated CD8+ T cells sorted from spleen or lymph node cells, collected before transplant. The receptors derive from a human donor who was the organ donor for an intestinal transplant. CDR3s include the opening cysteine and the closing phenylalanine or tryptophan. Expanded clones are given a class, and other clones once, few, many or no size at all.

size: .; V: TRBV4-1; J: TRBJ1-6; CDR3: CASSRMTGGSNSPLHF
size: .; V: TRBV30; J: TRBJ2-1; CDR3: CAWSESVSRNEQFF
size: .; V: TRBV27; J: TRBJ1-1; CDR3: CASIAGGTEAFF
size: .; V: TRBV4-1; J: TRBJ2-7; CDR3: CASSQGPSYEQYF
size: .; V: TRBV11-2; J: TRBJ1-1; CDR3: CASSLGQGGSEAFF
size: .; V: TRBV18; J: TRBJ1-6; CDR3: CASSPTGSSYNSPLHF
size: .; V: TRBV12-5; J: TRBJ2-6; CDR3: CASGLVASLGAGANVLTF
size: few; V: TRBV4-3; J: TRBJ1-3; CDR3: CASSQFGSSGNTIYF
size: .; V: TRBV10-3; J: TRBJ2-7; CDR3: CAISDVRGYEQYF
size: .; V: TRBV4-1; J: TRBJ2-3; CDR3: CASSQVPPHTGGHTQYF
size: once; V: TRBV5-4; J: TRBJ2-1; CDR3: CASSFWTGDNEQFF
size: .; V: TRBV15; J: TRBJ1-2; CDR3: CATSIGTATNYGYTF
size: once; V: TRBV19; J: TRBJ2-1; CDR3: CASSVGHFNEQFF
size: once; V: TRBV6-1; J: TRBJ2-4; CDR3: CASRGNIQYF
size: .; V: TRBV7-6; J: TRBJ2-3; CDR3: CASSLEGDSTDTQYF
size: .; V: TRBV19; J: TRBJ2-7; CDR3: CASQGSYEQYF
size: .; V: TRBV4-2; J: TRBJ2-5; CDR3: CASSHPQIRETRDQETQYF
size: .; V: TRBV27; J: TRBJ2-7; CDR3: CASSLSEHWRQYEQYF
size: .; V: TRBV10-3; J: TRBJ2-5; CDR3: CASRDLDRPQETQYF
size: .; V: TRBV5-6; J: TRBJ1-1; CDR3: CASSPATGGGVAFF
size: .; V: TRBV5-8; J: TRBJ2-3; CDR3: CAMASGGPGTDTQYF
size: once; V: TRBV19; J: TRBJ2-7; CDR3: CASSIGFPSYEQYF
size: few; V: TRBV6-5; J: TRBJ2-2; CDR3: CASSYLQGTGELFF
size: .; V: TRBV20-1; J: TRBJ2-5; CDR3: CSADQETQYF
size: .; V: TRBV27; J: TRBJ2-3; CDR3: CASSSSSTDTQYF
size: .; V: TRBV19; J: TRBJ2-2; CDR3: CASSIVAGELFF
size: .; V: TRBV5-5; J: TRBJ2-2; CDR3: CASRLRGTNTGELFF
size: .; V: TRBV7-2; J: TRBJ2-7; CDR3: CASSLGYSYEQYF
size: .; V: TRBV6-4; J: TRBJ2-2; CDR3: CASSDKEDTGELFF
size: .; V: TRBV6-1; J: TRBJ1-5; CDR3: CASRTGKIGYQPQHF
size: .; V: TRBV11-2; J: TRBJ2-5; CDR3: CASRSGTQETQYF
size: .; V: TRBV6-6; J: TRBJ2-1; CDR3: CASSYSGVEQFF
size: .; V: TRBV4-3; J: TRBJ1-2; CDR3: CASSQYPQGYGYGYTF
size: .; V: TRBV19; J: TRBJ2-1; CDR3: CASSILADNEQFF
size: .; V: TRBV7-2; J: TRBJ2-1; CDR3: CASSSPANRVPFEQFF
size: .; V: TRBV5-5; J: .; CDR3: CASRRLAGVHEQYF
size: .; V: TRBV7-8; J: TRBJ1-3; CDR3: CASSLASQGRTGTIYF
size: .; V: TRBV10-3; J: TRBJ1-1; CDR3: CAISESGGSEAFF
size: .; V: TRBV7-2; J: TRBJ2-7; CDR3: CASSLPSTGLMGEQCF
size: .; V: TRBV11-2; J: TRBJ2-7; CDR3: CASSHTSSPYEQYF
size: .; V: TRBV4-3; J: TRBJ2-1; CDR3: CASSPSGVAYNEQFF
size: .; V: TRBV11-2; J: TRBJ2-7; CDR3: CASSLVPEWDTSPYEQYF
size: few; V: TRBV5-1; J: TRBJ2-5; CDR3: CASSSRTEETQYF
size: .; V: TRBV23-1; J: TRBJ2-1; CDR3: CASSPSGAYNEQFF
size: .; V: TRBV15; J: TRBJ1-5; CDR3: CATSRDRASNQPQHF
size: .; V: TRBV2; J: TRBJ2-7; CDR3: CASSDPSGGKYSYEQYF
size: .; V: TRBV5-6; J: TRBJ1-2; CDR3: CASSLWGAAGYTF
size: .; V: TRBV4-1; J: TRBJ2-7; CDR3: CASSLSLWGHEQYF
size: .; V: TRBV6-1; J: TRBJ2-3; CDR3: CASSEGVWADTQYF
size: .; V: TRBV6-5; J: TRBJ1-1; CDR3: CASSYSRTVNTEAFF
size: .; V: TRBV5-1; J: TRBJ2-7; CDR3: CASSNGQGPFLPSYEQYF
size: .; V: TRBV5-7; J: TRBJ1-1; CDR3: CASSLTQGAEDTEAFF
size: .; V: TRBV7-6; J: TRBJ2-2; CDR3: CASSEGATNTGELFF
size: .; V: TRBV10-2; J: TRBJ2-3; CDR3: CASIERGGGTDTQYF
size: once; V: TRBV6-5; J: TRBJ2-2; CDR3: CASSYGGVGELFF